A selection of T cell receptor beta chains follows, all from one sample in a study of T cells in Graves' hyperthyroidism and ophthalmopathy. TCRdb reprocessed the multiplex PCR reads via MiXCR and lists one record per CDR3 protein. The sample lists 200,000 to 250,000 distinct CDR3 sequences; around 24% were seen once. Sequencing was performed on blood. The receptors were gathered from a woman between 40 and 50 years old with Graves' ophthalmopathy. The CDR3 runs from the conserved cysteine through the conserved F or W. The D gene is left open where the match is weak. A clone size is listed for some rows: how often the clone was seen (once, few, many), or a class if it is expanded.

v_gene,d_gene,j_gene,abundance,CDR3aa,CDR3nt
TRBV11-2,-,TRBJ2-7,many,CASSLGEEGAYEQYF,TGTGCCAGCAGCCTCGGAGAGGAGGGGGCCTACGAGCAGTACTTC
TRBV6-1,TRBD2,TRBJ2-5,few,CASSRAGEYQETQYF,TGTGCCAGCAGCAGAGCGGGGGAGTACCAAGAGACCCAGTACTTC
TRBV29-1,TRBD2,TRBJ2-7,many,CSAAREGGYEQYF,TGCAGCGCCGCACGGGAGGGTGGATACGAGCAGTACTTC
TRBV6-1,TRBD1,TRBJ1-1,-,CAITEGQGRVAFF,TGTGCCATCACCGAAGGACAGGGAAGGGTAGCTTTCTTT
TRBV11-2,-,TRBJ2-7,-,CASSLLGDATSYEQYF,TGTGCCAGCAGCTTATTGGGGGACGCGACATCTTACGAGCAGTACTTC
TRBV12-3/TRBV12-4,-,TRBJ1-2,many,CASSLKGYPRYGYTF,TGTGCCAGCAGTTTAAAGGGGTACCCTCGGTATGGCTACACCTTC
TRBV19,-,TRBJ1-5,many,CASTGRGNQPQHF,TGTGCCAGCACAGGGAGGGGCAATCAGCCCCAGCATTTT
TRBV28,-,TRBJ2-7,-,CASSWGEGEQYF,TGTGCCAGCAGTTGGGGGGAAGGTGAGCAGTACTTC
TRBV4-1,TRBD1,TRBJ2-5,many,CASSPRNRGINQETQYF,TGCGCCAGCAGCCCAAGGAACAGGGGGATAAATCAAGAGACCCAGTACTTC
TRBV3-1,-,TRBJ2-5,-,CASSQPGHLKETQYF,TGTGCCAGCAGCCAACCGGGACACCTCAAAGAGACCCAGTACTTC
TRBV20-1,-,TRBJ1-2,-,CSARGQFYGYTF,TGCAGTGCTAGAGGACAGTTCTATGGCTACACCTTC
TRBV11-2,TRBD1,TRBJ2-7,-,CASSYNPTGTTYEQYF,TGTGCCAGCAGTTACAACCCGACAGGGACAACCTACGAGCAGTACTTC
TRBV18,-,TRBJ1-1,many,CASSPPSTANTEAFF,TGTGCCAGCTCACCACCGTCAACGGCAAACACTGAAGCTTTCTTT
TRBV4-2,-,TRBJ2-5,-,CASSQQPPGRTKQETQYF,TGTGCCAGCAGCCAACAGCCGCCGGGACGGACTAAACAAGAGACCCAGTACTTC
TRBV10-3,-,TRBJ2-7,once,CAISAARGRSEQYF,TGTGCCATCAGTGCCGCCAGGGGCCGGAGTGAGCAGTACTTC
TRBV4-1,-,TRBJ2-7,many,CASSQEPPGTEGDEQYF,TGCGCCAGCAGCCAAGAACCTCCCGGGACTGAGGGGGACGAGCAGTACTTC
TRBV20-1,-,TRBJ1-2,many,CSAPRRGGRGYTF,TGCAGTGCCCCCCGCCGGGGGGGCCGCGGCTACACCTTC
TRBV6-1,-,TRBJ1-1,many,CASTRGGNTEAFF,TGTGCCAGCACCCGCGGGGGGAACACTGAAGCTTTCTTT
TRBV4-1,-,TRBJ2-2,many,CASSQGRGQVAGELFF,TGCGCCAGCAGCCAAGGAAGAGGGCAAGTTGCCGGGGAGCTGTTTTTT
TRBV27,TRBD1,TRBJ1-1,many,CASSGRDRLEQAFF,TGTGCCAGCAGTGGCCGGGACAGGCTCGAACAGGCTTTCTTT
TRBV7-8,-,TRBJ1-2,many,CASSLAGRNYGYTF,TGTGCCAGCAGCTTAGCGGGCAGGAACTATGGCTACACCTTC
TRBV5-1,-,TRBJ1-2,-,CASSLSLLSHYGYTF,TGCGCCAGCAGCTTGTCACTCCTGTCCCACTATGGCTACACCTTC
TRBV7-2,TRBD1,TRBJ1-3,many,CASSQGATGNTIYF,TGTGCCAGCAGCCAGGGGGCCACGGGAAACACCATATATTTT
TRBV10-1,TRBD2,TRBJ2-7,many,CASSEYEKGLAGGTYEQYF,TGCGCCAGCAGTGAGTATGAGAAGGGACTAGCGGGAGGAACCTACGAGCAGTACTTC
TRBV20-1,-,TRBJ2-7,many,CSASQGNSQQYF,TGCAGTGCTAGTCAAGGGAATTCCCAGCAGTACTTC